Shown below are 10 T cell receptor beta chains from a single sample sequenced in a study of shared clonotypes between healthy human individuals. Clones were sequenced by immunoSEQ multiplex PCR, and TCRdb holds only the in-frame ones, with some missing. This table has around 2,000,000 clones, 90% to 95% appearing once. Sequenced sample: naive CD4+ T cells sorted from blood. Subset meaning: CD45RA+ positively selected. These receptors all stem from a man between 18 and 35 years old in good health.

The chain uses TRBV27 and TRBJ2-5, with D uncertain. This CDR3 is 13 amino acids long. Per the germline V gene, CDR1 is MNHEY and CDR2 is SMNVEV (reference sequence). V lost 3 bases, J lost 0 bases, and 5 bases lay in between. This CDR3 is CASSFVHQETQYF. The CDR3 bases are TGTGCCAGCAGTTTTGTTCACCAAGAGACCCAGTACTTC.

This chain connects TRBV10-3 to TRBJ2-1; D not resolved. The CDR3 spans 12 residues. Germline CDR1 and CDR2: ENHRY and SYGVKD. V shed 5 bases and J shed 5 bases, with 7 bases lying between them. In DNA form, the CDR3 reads TGTGCCATCAGTCAAAACAACAATGAGCAGTTCTTC. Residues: CAISQNNNEQFF.

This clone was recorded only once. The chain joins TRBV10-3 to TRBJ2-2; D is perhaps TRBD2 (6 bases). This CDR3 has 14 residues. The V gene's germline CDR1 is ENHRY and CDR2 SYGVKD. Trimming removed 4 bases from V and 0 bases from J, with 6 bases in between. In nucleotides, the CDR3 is TGTGCCATCAGTGCGGGAGCGAACACCGGGGAGCTGTTTTTT. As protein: CAISAGANTGELFF.

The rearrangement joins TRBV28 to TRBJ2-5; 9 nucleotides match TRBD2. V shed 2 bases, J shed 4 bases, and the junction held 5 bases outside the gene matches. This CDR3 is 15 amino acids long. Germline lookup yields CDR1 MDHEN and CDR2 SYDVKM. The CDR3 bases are TGTGCCAGCAGTTTAGCGGGAGCGGGAGGAGAGACCCAGTACTTC. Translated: CASSLAGAGGETQYF. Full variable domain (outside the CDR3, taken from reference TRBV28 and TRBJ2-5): DVKVTQSSRYLVKRTGEKVFLECVQDMDHENMFWYRQDPGLGLRLIYFSYDVKMKEKGDIPEGYSVSREKKERFSLILESASTNQTSMYLCASSLAGAGGETQYFGPGTRLLVL.

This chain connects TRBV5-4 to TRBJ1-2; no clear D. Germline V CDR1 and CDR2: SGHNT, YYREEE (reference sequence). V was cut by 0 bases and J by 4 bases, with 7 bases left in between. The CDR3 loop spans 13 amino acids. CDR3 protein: CASSLVGSYGYTF. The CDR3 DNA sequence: TGTGCCAGCAGCTTGGTAGGCAGCTATGGCTACACCTTC.

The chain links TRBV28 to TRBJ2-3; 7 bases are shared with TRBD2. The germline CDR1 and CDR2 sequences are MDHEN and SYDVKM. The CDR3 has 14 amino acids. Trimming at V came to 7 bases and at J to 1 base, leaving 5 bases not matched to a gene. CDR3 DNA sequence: TGTGCCAGCACTAAGCGGGACCGCACAGATACGCAGTATTTT. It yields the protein CASTKRDRTDTQYF. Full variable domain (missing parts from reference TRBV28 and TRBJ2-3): DVKVTQSSRYLVKRTGEKVFLECVQDMDHENMFWYRQDPGLGLRLIYFSYDVKMKEKGDIPEGYSVSREKKERFSLILESASTNQTSMYLCASTKRDRTDTQYFGPGTRLTVL.

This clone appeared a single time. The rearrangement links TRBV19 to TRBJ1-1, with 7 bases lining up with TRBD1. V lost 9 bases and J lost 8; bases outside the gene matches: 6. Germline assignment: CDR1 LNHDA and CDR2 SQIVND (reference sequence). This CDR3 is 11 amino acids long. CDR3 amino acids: CASLRDREAFF. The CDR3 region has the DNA TGTGCCAGCCTAAGGGACAGAGAAGCTTTCTTT. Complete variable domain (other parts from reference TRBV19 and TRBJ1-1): DGGITQSPKYLFRKEGQNVTLSCEQNLNHDAMYWYRQDPGQGLRLIYYSQIVNDFQKGDIAEGYSVSREKKESFPLTVTSAQKNPTAFYLCASLRDREAFFGQGTRLTVV.

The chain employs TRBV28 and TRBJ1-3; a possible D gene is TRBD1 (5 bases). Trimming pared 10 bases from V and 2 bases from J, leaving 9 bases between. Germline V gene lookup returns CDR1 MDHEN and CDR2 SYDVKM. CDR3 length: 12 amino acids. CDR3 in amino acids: CATKGPGNTIYF. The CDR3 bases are TGTGCCACCAAGGGGCCTGGAAACACCATATATTTT.

This CDR3 is CASSPYGTSPPGELFF. The CDR3 DNA follows: TGTGCCAGCAGCCCTTACGGGACTAGTCCCCCCGGGGAGCTGTTTTTT. V is TRBV7-9 and J is TRBJ2-2, with 8 bases identical to TRBD2. The V gene end was trimmed by 5 bases and the J gene end by 6 bases; junction bases not matched to a gene: 11. The length of the CDR3 is 16 residues. Germline V CDR1 and CDR2: SEHNR, FQNEAQ (reference sequence).

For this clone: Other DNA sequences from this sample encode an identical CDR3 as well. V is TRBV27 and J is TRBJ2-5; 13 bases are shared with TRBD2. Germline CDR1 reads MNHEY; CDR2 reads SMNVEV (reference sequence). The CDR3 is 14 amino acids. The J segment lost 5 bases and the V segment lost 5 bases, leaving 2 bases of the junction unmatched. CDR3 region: CASSRLAGGETQYF. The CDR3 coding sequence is TGTGCCAGCAGTAGACTAGCGGGAGGTGAGACCCAGTACTTC.